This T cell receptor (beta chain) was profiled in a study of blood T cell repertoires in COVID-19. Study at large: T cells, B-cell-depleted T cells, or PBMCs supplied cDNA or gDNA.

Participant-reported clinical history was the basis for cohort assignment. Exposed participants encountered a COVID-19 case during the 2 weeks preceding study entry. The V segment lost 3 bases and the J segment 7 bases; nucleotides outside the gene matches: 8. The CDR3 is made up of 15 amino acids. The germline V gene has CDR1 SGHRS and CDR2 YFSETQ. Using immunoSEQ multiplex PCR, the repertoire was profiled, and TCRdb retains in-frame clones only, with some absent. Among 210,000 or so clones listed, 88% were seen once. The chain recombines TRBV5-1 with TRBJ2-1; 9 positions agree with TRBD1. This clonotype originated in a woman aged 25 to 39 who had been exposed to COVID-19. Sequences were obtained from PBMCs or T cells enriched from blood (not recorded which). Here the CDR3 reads CASSYRDRDGNEQFF. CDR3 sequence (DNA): TGCGCCAGCAGCTACCGGGACAGGGATGGGAATGAGCAGTTCTTC.